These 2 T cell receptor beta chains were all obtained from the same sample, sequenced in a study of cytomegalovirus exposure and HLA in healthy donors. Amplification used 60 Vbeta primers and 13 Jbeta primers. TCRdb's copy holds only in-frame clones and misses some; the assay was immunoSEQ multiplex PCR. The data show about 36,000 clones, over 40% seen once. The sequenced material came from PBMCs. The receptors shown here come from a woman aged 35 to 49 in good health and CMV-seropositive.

The CDR3 DNA is TGTGCCAGCAGCCCAGGGATAGGACAGGGGAACACTGAAGCTTTCTTT. It yields the protein CASSPGIGQGNTEAFF. The genes are TRBV11-2 and TRBJ1-1, with 8 positions matching TRBD1. Looked up from germline, CDR1 is SGHAT and CDR2 is FQNNGV. The CDR3 length is 16 residues. J was trimmed by 1 base and V by 5 bases; bases with no gene match: 9.

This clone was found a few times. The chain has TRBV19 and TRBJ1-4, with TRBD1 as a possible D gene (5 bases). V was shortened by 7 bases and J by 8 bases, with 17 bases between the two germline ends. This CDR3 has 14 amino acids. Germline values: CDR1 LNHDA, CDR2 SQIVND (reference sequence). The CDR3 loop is CASTFREPGEKLFF. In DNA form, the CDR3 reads TGTGCCAGTACTTTCAGGGAACCTGGGGAAAAACTGTTTTTT.